One sample yielded the 21 T cell receptor beta chains listed below, sequenced in a study of cytomegalovirus exposure and HLA in healthy donors. PCR was performed using 60 Vbeta and 13 Jbeta primers. Assay: immunoSEQ multiplex PCR; the TCRdb copy retains only in-frame clones and omits some. The repertoire includes roughly 200,000 clones, around 76% of them detected once, and under 2% sits in the top ten. The sequencing input was PBMCs. All receptors come from a man aged 25 to 40 in good health and CMV-seronegative.

This chain links TRBV21-1 with TRBJ2-5; TRBD1 is the table's D call and was not checked against the DNA. TRBV21-1 is designated a pseudogene. The length of the CDR3 is 16 residues. The CDR3 DNA reads as TGTGCCAGCAGCAAAGAAGGGAGGAACAGGGGAGAGACCCAGTACTTC. Its protein product is CASSKEGRNRGETQYF.

V and J are TRBV21-1 and TRBJ2-7; the DNA was not compared with TRBD2, the D call given in the table. TRBV21-1 is termed a pseudogene. The CDR3 runs to 15 residues. The CDR3 DNA sequence: TGTGCCAGCAGCAAAAGCTATAGTAGCTCCTACGAGCAGTACTTC. Its translation is CASSKSYSSSYEQYF.

The rearrangement links TRBV5-1 to TRBJ1-3; D unresolved. The CDR3 is 13 amino acids. V shed 0 bases and J shed 4 bases, with 5 bases lying between them. The germline gives CDR1 SGHRS, CDR2 YFSETQ. CDR3 sequence (DNA): TGCGCCAGCAGCTTGGACAACGGAAACACCATATATTTT. This gives the protein CASSLDNGNTIYF. Full variable domain (remainder filled in from reference TRBV5-1 and TRBJ1-3): KAGVTQTPRYLIKTRGQQVTLSCSPISGHRSVSWYQQTPGQGLQFLFEYFSETQRNKGNFPGRFSGRQFSNSRSEMNVSTLELGDSALYLCASSLDNGNTIYFGEGSWLTVV.

This chain connects TRBV7-9 to TRBJ1-4; 9 nucleotides agree with TRBD1. The junction had 6 bases not matched to a gene; V was cut back by 8 bases and J by 5 bases. CDR1 and CDR2 (germline): SEHNR, FQNEAQ (reference sequence). The CDR3 loop spans 14 amino acids. Here the CDR3 DNA reads TGTGCCAGCTCTCCGGGACAGGGCAATGAAAAACTGTTTTTT. Translation gives CASSPGQGNEKLFF.

This chain uses TRBV28 with TRBJ1-5; possibly TRBD1 for D (5 bases). The germline V gene encodes CDR1 MDHEN and CDR2 SYDVKM. The CDR3 is 13 residues long. Trimming removed 5 bases at V and 11 bases at J, with 16 bases between. The CDR3 DNA is TGTGCCAGCAGTCGAGACAGTCGTGGGACCCAGCATTTT. Its protein is CASSRDSRGTQHF.

The CDR3 region is CASKIAGTDSTEQYF. CDR3 nucleotides: TGTGCCAGTAAGATCGCCGGGACTGACTCAACCGAGCAGTACTTC. V usage is TRBV19 and J usage is TRBJ2-7; possibly TRBD2 for D (6 bases). The germline V gene has CDR1 LNHDA and CDR2 SQIVND (reference sequence). The CDR3 is 15 amino acids. Trimming took off 7 bases at V and 6 bases at J, with 22 bases between the two ends.

This clone showed up just a few times. This rearrangement joins TRBV6-5 to TRBJ1-1, with unresolved D. The CDR3 extends over 14 amino acids. Trimming stripped 7 bases from V and 6 bases from J, with 18 bases between. CDR1 is MNHEY and CDR2 is SVGAGI in the germline V gene. CDR3 amino acids: CASTTNGINAEAFF. CDR3 DNA: TGTGCCAGCACCACCAACGGGATCAACGCTGAAGCTTTCTTT.

The genes are TRBV28 and TRBJ1-6; 7 bases align to TRBD1. The V gene's germline CDR1 is MDHEN and CDR2 SYDVKM. This CDR3 has 14 residues. V lost 9 bases and J lost 9; bases outside the gene matches: 11. CDR3 amino acids: CASRGGGWFSPLHF. CDR3 bases: TGTGCCAGTAGAGGAGGGGGCTGGTTTTCACCCCTCCACTTT.

The chain uses TRBV2 and TRBJ2-7; the D gene is possibly TRBD1 (6 bases). Germline V CDR1 and CDR2: SNHLY, FYNNEI. Trimming cost V 3 bases and J 2 bases, with 11 bases left between them. The CDR3 sequence is 14 residues long. The CDR3 coding sequence is TGTGCCAGCAGTGATCGGGACAAGGCCTACGAGCAGTACTTC. The encoded protein is CASSDRDKAYEQYF.

This chain links TRBV6-1 with TRBJ2-7; 9 bases fit TRBD1. The CDR3 is 15 residues long. CDR1 is MNHNS and CDR2 is SASEGT in the germline V gene. The junction had 5 bases not matched to a gene; V was cut back by 1 base and J by 4 bases. This CDR3 is CASSEVGTGRYEQYF. The CDR3 DNA sequence: TGTGCCAGCAGTGAAGTGGGGACAGGGCGTTACGAGCAGTACTTC.

The chain joins TRBV28 to TRBJ2-4; 7 bases match TRBD2. V shed 5 bases and J 0 bases; nucleotides not matched to a gene: 4. The CDR3 has 15 amino acids. Germline V lookup: CDR1 MDHEN, CDR2 SYDVKM. The CDR3 DNA follows: TGTGCCAGCAGTCGGACTAGGCTAGCCAAAAACATTCAGTACTTC. Protein: CASSRTRLAKNIQYF.

The rearrangement uses TRBV27 and TRBJ2-1; 10 bases match TRBD2. CDR1 and CDR2 from the germline V gene are MNHEY and SMNVEV (reference sequence). The ends lost 3 bases at V and 8 bases at J; junction bases unmatched: 16. CDR3 length: 18 residues. The DNA for the CDR3 is TGTGCCAGCAGTTTGGCACTCAGCGGGAGGGCCTGGGGGGATGAGCAGTTCTTC. It codes for CASSLALSGRAWGDEQFF.

The J gene is TRBJ2-7, the V gene TRBV6-6; TRBD1 agrees at 11 bases. Germline-derived CDR1 and CDR2 are MNHNY and SVGAGI (reference sequence). This CDR3 contains 16 residues. J lost 1 base, V lost 4 bases, and 6 bases had no gene match. The CDR3 coding sequence is TGTGCCAGCAGTTTCACTGGACAGGGGGCGTCCTACGAGCAGTACTTC. It specifies CASSFTGQGASYEQYF.

The chain combines TRBV7-2 with TRBJ2-7; the D gene is possibly TRBD2 (6 bases). CDR1 and CDR2 from the germline V gene are SGHTA and FQGNSA. This CDR3 spans 14 amino acids. V lost 5 bases and J lost 7, with 18 bases in between. CDR3 region: CASSHVGGSGEQYF. The CDR3 DNA reads as TGTGCCAGCAGCCACGTCGGGGGATCGGGAGAGCAGTACTTC.

V gene TRBV9 combines with J gene TRBJ1-1, with 7 positions matching TRBD1. This CDR3 is built from 14 residues. Trimming at V came to 3 bases and at J to 4 bases, leaving 6 bases not matched to a gene. In germline, CDR1 is SGDLS, CDR2 YYNGEE. The DNA for the CDR3 is TGTGCCAGCAGCGCCTCAGGGGGTGTCACTGAAGCTTTCTTT. Translated: CASSASGGVTEAFF.

The chain links TRBV28 to TRBJ2-7, with 8 bases lining up with TRBD1. The CDR3 consists of 13 residues. CDR1 is MDHEN, CDR2 SYDVKM, per germline. With 5 bases clipped from V and 4 bases from J, the junction kept 4 bases outside the gene matches. The CDR3 is CASSPRGRYEQYF. In DNA, the CDR3 is TGTGCCAGCAGTCCCAGGGGGCGGTACGAGCAGTACTTC.

This chain connects TRBV5-5 to TRBJ1-1, with 7 bases aligning to TRBD1. V shed 4 bases and J 8 bases; nucleotides not matched to a gene: 11. Germline V gives CDR1 SGHKS, CDR2 YYEKEE (reference sequence). This CDR3 has 14 amino acids. Here the CDR3 reads CASSVQGGSSEAFF. For the CDR3, the DNA is TGTGCCAGCAGCGTCCAGGGGGGCTCTTCCGAAGCTTTCTTT.

This clone showed up just a few times. V and J are TRBV4-1 and TRBJ1-2; no reliable D call. The germline CDR1 and CDR2 sequences are MGHRA and YSYEKL. This CDR3 region has 13 residues. Between the trimmed V and J ends, which lost 1 base and 8 bases, there was a span of 11 bases. CDR3 bases: TGCGCCAGCAGCCAAGTAAAGAGGGCCGGCTACACCTTC. The encoded protein is CASSQVKRAGYTF.

V usage is TRBV5-1 and J usage is TRBJ2-7; weak D call: TRBD2 (7 bases). V shed 3 bases and J shed 4 bases, with 20 bases lying between them. This CDR3 contains 16 residues. The germline V gene encodes CDR1 SGHRS and CDR2 YFSETQ. CDR3 amino acids: CASSSEEGGRTYEQYF. The CDR3 DNA reads as TGCGCCAGCAGCTCTGAGGAGGGGGGGCGTACTTACGAGCAGTACTTC.

The chain combines TRBV5-6 with TRBJ2-1, with D perhaps TRBD1 (5 bases). This CDR3 is 17 amino acids long. Germline V gene data show CDR1 as SGHDT and CDR2 as YYEEEE. Trimming removed 0 bases at V and 0 bases at J, with 13 bases between. As DNA, the CDR3 is TGTGCCAGCAGCTTGGCCGGGCAGGGCCGCTCCTACAATGAGCAGTTCTTC. Protein: CASSLAGQGRSYNEQFF.

This clone was picked up a small number of times. This chain joins TRBV9 and TRBJ1-1; D not resolved. CDR1 and CDR2 (germline): SGDLS, YYNGEE. V was cut by 2 bases and J by 0 bases, with 5 bases left in between. The CDR3 is 13 amino acids. The CDR3 reads CASSVTLNTEAFF. For the CDR3, the DNA is TGTGCCAGCAGCGTTACATTGAACACTGAAGCTTTCTTT.